The 9 T cell receptor beta chains listed next were all sequenced from one sample in a study of T cell responses to AZD1222 COVID-19 vaccine. The protocol was immunoSEQ multiplex PCR, while the TCRdb copy is restricted to in-frame clones and leaves out a portion. Of approximately 120,000 clones in the sample, approximately 86% were seen once. This sample comprised peripheral blood, obtained on day 0 of MenACWY control vaccination. The receptors stem from an adult in good health.

The chain is built from TRBV27 and TRBJ2-7, with TRBD1 matching 9 bases. Germline values: CDR1 MNHEY, CDR2 SMNVEV (reference sequence). V lost 2 bases and J lost 4; bases outside the gene matches: 3. CDR3 length: 14 amino acids. CDR3: CASSLTGGPYEQYF. CDR3 nucleotides: TGTGCCAGCAGTTTAACAGGGGGCCCGTACGAGCAGTACTTC.

The rearrangement joins TRBV23-1 to TRBJ1-5; D remains ambiguous. TRBV23-1 is recorded as an ORF, its role being uncertain. Trimming cost V 6 bases and J 0 bases, with 18 bases left between them. The CDR3 consists of 17 residues. The CDR3 nucleotides are TGCGCCAGCAGACCCCCATTAAGGCGCAGTAGCAATCAGCCCCAGCATTTT. Protein product: CASRPPLRRSSNQPQHF.

This sequence joins TRBV4-1 and TRBJ1-3; TRBD1 matches 9 bases. CDR1 and CDR2 (germline): MGHRA, YSYEKL. The V gene end was trimmed by 6 bases and the J gene end by 6 bases; junction bases not matched to a gene: 9. CDR3 length: 15 residues. DNA of the CDR3: TGCGCCAGCAGTCCTCGACAGGGGGTGGAAAACACCATATATTTT. This sequence encodes CASSPRQGVENTIYF.

The chain links TRBV6-5 to TRBJ1-6; no reliable D call. Germline lookup yields CDR1 MNHEY and CDR2 SVGAGI. The CDR3 is 14 residues long. V was cut by 0 bases and J by 8 bases, with 8 bases left in between. CDR3 coding DNA: TGTGCCAGCAGTTACTCGGGAGAGGATTCACCCCTCCACTTT. This encodes CASSYSGEDSPLHF.

The gene calls are TRBV14 and TRBJ2-1; D gene uncertain. CDR1 SGHDN and CDR2 FVKESK come from the germline V gene. The length of the CDR3 is 13 residues. V dropped 4 bases and J dropped 5 bases, with 9 bases sitting between them. The CDR3 loop is CASSRAYNNEQFF. DNA of the CDR3: TGTGCCAGCAGCCGGGCCTACAACAATGAGCAGTTCTTC.

The chain recombines TRBV7-2 with TRBJ2-2; TRBD2 might be the D (5 bases). CDR3 length: 14 amino acids. Germline CDR1 is SGHTA and CDR2 is FQGNSA. V was trimmed by 1 base and J by 6 bases, leaving 9 bases between them. CDR3 loop: CASSLVSGAGELFF. In nucleotides, the CDR3 is TGTGCCAGCAGCTTAGTGTCCGGGGCCGGGGAGCTGTTTTTT.

The rearrangement uses TRBV28 and TRBJ2-5; perhaps TRBD1 as D (6 bases). V lost 5 bases, J lost 2 bases, and 21 bases lay in between. Germline CDR1 reads MDHEN; CDR2 reads SYDVKM. The CDR3 is 17 amino acids. The CDR3 region is CASSPPLGQKQQETQYF. DNA for the CDR3: TGTGCCAGCAGTCCCCCTCTAGGACAGAAACAACAAGAGACCCAGTACTTC.

The chain uses TRBV5-1 and TRBJ2-5; possible D gene TRBD1, 6 bases. The CDR3 extends over 17 amino acids. Between the trimmed V and J ends, which lost 0 bases and 4 bases, there was a span of 19 bases. CDR1 is SGHRS, CDR2 YFSETQ, per germline. In DNA form, the CDR3 reads TGCGCCAGCAGCTTGGTTGTTTCTCAGGGGCTGATAGAGACCCAGTACTTC. Encoded protein: CASSLVVSQGLIETQYF. The full variable domain, its missing parts supplied by reference TRBV5-1 and TRBJ2-5, is KAGVTQTPRYLIKTRGQQVTLSCSPISGHRSVSWYQQTPGQGLQFLFEYFSETQRNKGNFPGRFSGRQFSNSRSEMNVSTLELGDSALYLCASSLVVSQGLIETQYFGPGTRLLVL.

The chain employs TRBV3-1 (or the pseudogene TRBV3-2) and TRBJ2-1, with TRBD2 matching 9 bases. The germline V gene has CDR1 LGHDT and CDR2 YNNKEL (reference sequence). The CDR3 runs to 18 residues. Unmatched junction bases numbered 18, after V lost 4 bases and J lost 8 bases. The CDR3 protein is CASSRVNAGGPGVDEQFF. CDR3 nucleotides: TGTGCCAGCAGCCGAGTTAACGCGGGAGGGCCGGGCGTAGATGAGCAGTTCTTC.